This T cell receptor beta chain was sequenced during a study of T cells after yellow fever vaccination. Study as a whole: Fractions of low cell number were prepared using SMART-Seq v4 Ultra Low Input.

The table lists this clonotype with many counts. Researchers made TCR cDNA using 5'RACE template switching, and this step added a universal primer site and UMIs. One entry per CDR3 protein, called by TCRdb with MiXCR from the 5' RACE reads. Here the sample spans approximately 260,000 distinct CDR3 sequences, 10% to 15% being singletons. V dropped 2 bases and J dropped 3 bases, with 7 bases sitting between them. The CDR3 loop spans 13 amino acids. Germline V gene sequence: CDR1 SGHDT, CDR2 YYEEEE. The sequence was obtained from a man aged 25-40 years who received the YFV17D yellow fever vaccine. The material sequenced was CD4+ T cells sorted from PBMCs, taken 45 days after the yellow fever booster vaccination. The rearrangement joins TRBV5-6 to TRBJ2-3; D is unclear. CDR3 residues: CASSFGQTDTQYF. CDR3 nucleotide sequence: TGTGCCAGCAGCTTCGGCCAGACAGATACGCAGTATTTT.